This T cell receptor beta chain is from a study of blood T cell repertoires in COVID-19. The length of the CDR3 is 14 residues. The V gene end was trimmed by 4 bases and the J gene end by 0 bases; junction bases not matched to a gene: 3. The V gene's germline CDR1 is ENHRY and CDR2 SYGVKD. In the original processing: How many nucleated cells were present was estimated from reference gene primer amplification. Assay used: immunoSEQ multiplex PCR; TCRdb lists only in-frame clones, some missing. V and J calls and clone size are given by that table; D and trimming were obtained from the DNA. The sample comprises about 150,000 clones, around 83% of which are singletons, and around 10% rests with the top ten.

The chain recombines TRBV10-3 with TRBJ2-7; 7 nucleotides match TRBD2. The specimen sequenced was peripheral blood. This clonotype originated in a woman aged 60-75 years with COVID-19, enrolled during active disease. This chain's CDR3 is CAISGGGISYEQYV. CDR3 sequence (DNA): TGTGCCATCAGTGGGGGAGGGATCTCCTACGAGCAGTACGTC.